What follows are 32 T cell receptor beta chains derived from one specimen sequenced in a study of blood T cells in healthy people across ages. Combining a sample-barcoded 5' primer with a J-beta primer mix, a second PCR ran for 7 to 11 cycles. TCRdb fed the 5' RACE reads into MiXCR, producing one record per CDR3 protein. The table records 750,000 to 950,000 distinct CDR3 sequences, approximately 32% of them present only once. These sequences were also reported in another study, on T cells of mothers and their children.

The sample comprised blood. The receptors shown here come from a woman between 35 and 50 years old in good health.

The chain employs TRBV5-1 and TRBJ2-1; 12 nucleotides match TRBD2. This CDR3 comprises 16 residues. The germline gives CDR1 SGHRS, CDR2 YFSETQ. J lost 0 bases, V lost 5 bases, and 3 bases had no gene match. The CDR3, as DNA: TGCGCCAGCAGGCCGACTAGCGGGGGCTCCTACAATGAGCAGTTCTTC. Translated: CASRPTSGGSYNEQFF. The entire variable domain, with the rest obtained from reference TRBV5-1 and TRBJ2-1, is as follows: KAGVTQTPRYLIKTRGQQVTLSCSPISGHRSVSWYQQTPGQGLQFLFEYFSETQRNKGNFPGRFSGRQFSNSRSEMNVSTLELGDSALYLCASRPTSGGSYNEQFFGPGTRLTVL.

This clonotype occurred a few times. The rearrangement uses TRBV5-1 and TRBJ2-7; D gene uncertain. This CDR3 has 14 residues. The V gene's germline CDR1 is SGHRS and CDR2 YFSETQ. V was pared by 1 base and J by 2 bases, with 10 bases between. The CDR3 loop is CASSLRQQTYEQYF. The CDR3 coding sequence is TGCGCCAGCAGCTTGAGGCAGCAGACCTACGAGCAGTACTTC.

At least ten counts were recorded for this clonotype. The chain recombines TRBV12-3 or TRBV12-4 with TRBJ2-1, with D unresolved. V was clipped by 5 bases and J by 7 bases, with 21 bases between them. This CDR3 spans 16 amino acids. The CDR3 DNA follows: TGTGCCAGCAGTCCCTATACCCAGGCGTTATTTAATGAGCAGTTCTTC. Its translation is CASSPYTQALFNEQFF.

This clonotype has just a few counts. The genes are TRBV7-2 and TRBJ2-3; D possibly corresponds to TRBD2 (5 bases). Trimming removed 4 bases from V and 2 bases from J, with 13 bases in between. Germline CDR1 is SGHTA and CDR2 is FQGNSA. The CDR3 covers 15 residues. The CDR3 reads CASSSSWTSTDTQYF. CDR3 coding DNA: TGTGCCAGCAGCTCCAGCTGGACTTCCACAGATACGCAGTATTTT. The whole variable domain, remainder taken from reference TRBV7-2 and TRBJ2-3, is GAGVSQSPSNKVTEKGKDVELRCDPISGHTALYWYRQSLGQGLEFLIYFQGNSAPDKSGLPSDRFSAERTGGSVSTLTIQRTQQEDSAVYLCASSSSWTSTDTQYFGPGTRLTVL.

This clonotype was detected ten times or more. The chain joins TRBV6-6 to TRBJ2-3; TRBD2 might be the D (5 bases). There are 16 residues in the CDR3. The V gene's germline CDR1 is MNHNY and CDR2 SVGAGI (reference sequence). V shed 6 bases and J shed 3 bases, with 19 bases lying between them. The CDR3 region is CASSPTNRLKTDTQYF. For the CDR3, the DNA is TGTGCCAGCAGCCCTACTAATCGACTAAAAACAGATACGCAGTATTTT.

This clonotype was found a few times. The gene calls are TRBV6-2 or TRBV6-3 and TRBJ2-4, with 7 positions matching TRBD1. This CDR3 is built from 14 residues. Trimming cost V 8 bases and J 4 bases; bases outside gene matches: 8. From germline, CDR1 is MNHEY and CDR2 SVGEGT. The CDR3 is CASGRTGVKNIQYF. In DNA, the CDR3 is TGTGCCAGCGGGCGAACAGGGGTTAAAAACATTCAGTACTTC.

This clonotype was observed a few times. V is TRBV7-9 and J is TRBJ2-7; TRBD1 matches at 11 bases. From germline, CDR1 is SEHNR and CDR2 FQNEAQ (reference sequence). The CDR3 sequence is 15 residues long. V gave up 5 bases and J gave up 3 bases; unmatched junction bases: 6. Here the CDR3 reads CASSMPGTGGYEQYF. For the CDR3, the DNA is TGTGCCAGCAGCATGCCCGGGACAGGGGGCTACGAGCAGTACTTC.

This clonotype has a handful of counts. This chain connects TRBV4-3 to TRBJ2-7, with 9 bases matching TRBD2. Germline CDR1 is LGHNA and CDR2 is YSLEER. This CDR3 has 17 amino acids. V lost 2 bases, J lost 3 bases, and 11 bases stayed unmatched. CDR3 sequence: CASSQILPSGASYEQYF. For the CDR3, the DNA is TGCGCCAGCAGCCAAATTTTACCTAGCGGGGCGAGCTACGAGCAGTACTTC.

The V gene is TRBV29-1, the J gene TRBJ1-5, with D maybe TRBD1 (5 bases). The CDR3 spans 13 residues. Germline CDR1 reads SQVTM; CDR2 reads ANQGSEA. V lost 5 bases to trimming and J lost 4 bases, with 12 bases between them. DNA of the CDR3: TGCAGCGTTCGGGACGGGGCGAATCAGCCCCAGCATTTT. Translation: CSVRDGANQPQHF.

This clonotype was detected ten times or more. The chain combines TRBV20-1 with TRBJ2-7; D not certain. Germline V gene sequence: CDR1 DFQATT, CDR2 SNEGSKA (reference sequence). V lost 4 bases, J lost 6 bases, and 10 bases lay in between. The CDR3 totals 11 residues. CDR3 nucleotide sequence: TGCAGTGCTATAGATGTACGCGAGCAGTACTTC. Residues: CSAIDVREQYF.

This clonotype was seen repeatedly, ten times or more. This chain links TRBV28 with TRBJ2-1; D is uncertain. This CDR3 region has 15 residues. V dropped 3 bases and J dropped 0 bases, with 9 bases sitting between them. Looked up from germline, CDR1 is MDHEN and CDR2 is SYDVKM. The DNA for the CDR3 is TGTGCCAGCAGTTTGATCGGTTACTCCTACAATGAGCAGTTCTTC. Its translation: CASSLIGYSYNEQFF.

In this sample, this clonotype turned up a few times. The chain uses TRBV5-6 and TRBJ1-3; the D is unclear. The V end was cut by 4 bases, the J end by 3 bases, with 8 bases between. Germline-derived CDR1 and CDR2 are SGHDT and YYEEEE. This CDR3 is built from 13 residues. The CDR3 here is CASSAEGGNTIYF. CDR3 bases: TGTGCCAGCAGCGCGGAAGGTGGAAACACCATATATTTT.

This clonotype was seen at least ten times. The rearrangement joins TRBV10-3 to TRBJ2-3; D gene ambiguous. This CDR3 spans 13 amino acids. Germline V gives CDR1 ENHRY, CDR2 SYGVKD. V dropped 7 bases and J dropped 1 base, with 9 bases sitting between them. Here the CDR3 reads CAIKGGGTDTQYF. The CDR3 DNA reads TGTGCCATCAAAGGCGGCGGCACAGATACGCAGTATTTT.

The chain has TRBV7-2 and TRBJ2-1, with no clear D. V lost 2 bases to trimming and J lost 8 bases, with 10 bases between them. This CDR3 spans 13 amino acids. Germline loops: CDR1 SGHTA, CDR2 FQGNSA. The CDR3 reads CASSLLANDEQFF. DNA of the CDR3: TGTGCCAGCAGCTTATTGGCCAACGATGAGCAGTTCTTC.

This clonotype was seen only a few times. The chain is built from TRBV2 and TRBJ1-1; TRBD1 matches 9 bases. Losses at the gene ends were 6 bases for V and 4 bases for J; bases not matched to a gene: 6. This CDR3 is built from 14 residues. CDR1 is SNHLY and CDR2 is FYNNEI in the germline V gene. CDR3 DNA sequence: TGTGCCAGCAGAGCCGGACAGGGGACCACTGAAGCTTTCTTT. Translation: CASRAGQGTTEAFF.

The chain's CDR3 is CASSSTSGGALTSEQFF. CDR3 sequence (DNA): TGTGCCAGCAGTTCGACTAGCGGGGGCGCCCTGACAAGTGAGCAGTTCTTC. The chain employs TRBV27 and TRBJ2-1, with 12 positions matching TRBD2. The CDR3 runs to 17 residues. In germline, CDR1 is MNHEY, CDR2 SMNVEV (reference sequence). V was pared by 4 bases and J by 9 bases, with 13 bases of the junction left unmatched.

V gene TRBV7-2 combines with J gene TRBJ2-5; D assignment may be TRBD1 or TRBD2 (5 bases each). V was cut by 0 bases and J by 0 bases, with 8 bases left in between. This CDR3 is 15 amino acids long. Germline values: CDR1 SGHTA, CDR2 FQGNSA. The CDR3 loop is CASSLAGTYQETQYF. DNA of the CDR3: TGTGCCAGCAGCTTAGCCGGGACGTACCAAGAGACCCAGTACTTC.

This chain links TRBV24-1 with TRBJ2-2; no reliable D call. Trimming cost V 6 bases and J 4 bases, with 8 bases left between them. The CDR3 sequence is 13 residues long. Germline V gene sequence: CDR1 KGHDR, CDR2 SFDVKD. The CDR3: CATSNQLTGELFF. The CDR3 DNA is TGTGCCACCAGTAATCAGCTCACCGGGGAGCTGTTTTTT.

This clonotype appeared once. This may be a read error: a much more frequent sequence differs by one nucleotide. The chain combines TRBV27 with TRBJ2-7, with D possibly being TRBD1 (5 bases). V was trimmed by 1 base and J by 7 bases, leaving 17 bases between them. The CDR3 is 15 residues long. CDR1 MNHEY and CDR2 SMNVEV come from the germline V gene (reference sequence). The CDR3 region has the DNA TGTGCCAGCAGTTTATATCGGACAATTTCGCGTGAGCAGTACTTC. This gives the protein CASSLYRTISREQYF.

This clonotype was picked up many times. The chain combines TRBV4-1 with TRBJ2-5, with unresolved D. Trimming took off 1 base at V and 8 bases at J, with 20 bases between the two ends. The CDR3 has 16 amino acids. In germline, CDR1 is MGHRA, CDR2 YSYEKL. CDR3 region: CASSQVPSLGSGTQYF. As DNA, the CDR3 is TGCGCCAGCAGCCAAGTTCCCTCCCTCGGGTCGGGTACCCAGTACTTC.

In its sample, this clonotype was seen a few times. The chain recombines TRBV28 with TRBJ1-1; D is ambiguous. V was shortened by 6 bases and J by 6 bases, with 17 bases between the two germline ends. Germline V gene sequence: CDR1 MDHEN, CDR2 SYDVKM. The CDR3 has 14 amino acids. CDR3 DNA: TGTGCCAGCAGACAATTCCTCCGGAAATCTGAAGCTTTCTTT. It yields the protein CASRQFLRKSEAFF.

With respect to this clonotype: This may be a read error, as it is one base from a much larger clone. The genes are TRBV6-2 or TRBV6-3 and TRBJ2-6; 7 bases agree with TRBD1. The CDR3 covers 15 residues. Germline CDR1 MNHEY, CDR2 SVGEGT. The CDR3, as DNA: TGTGCCGGCAGTCGGGACAGCGCTGGGGCCAACGTCCTGACTTTC. Protein sequence: CAGSRDSAGANVLTF.

This clonotype occurred many times. This chain links TRBV12-3 or TRBV12-4 with TRBJ2-7; D not resolved. This CDR3 comprises 12 residues. Between the trimmed V and J ends, which lost 3 bases and 3 bases, there was a span of 6 bases. In nucleotides, the CDR3 is TGTGCCAGCAGTTTCCTCGGCTACGAGCAGTACTTC. It yields the protein CASSFLGYEQYF.

This clonotype was counted many times. J is TRBJ2-1 and V is TRBV9; D tentatively fits TRBD1 or TRBD2 (5 bases each). This CDR3 region has 12 residues. The V end lost 3 bases, the J end lost 13 bases, and 14 bases lay between the germline ends. Per the germline V gene, CDR1 is SGDLS and CDR2 is YYNGEE. The CDR3 bases are TGTGCCAGCAGCGCCCCACCGGGGCCCCAGTTCTTC. Amino acids: CASSAPPGPQFF. The full variable domain, completed using reference TRBV9 and TRBJ2-1, is DSGVTQTPKHLITATGQRVTLRCSPRSGDLSVYWYQQSLDQGLQFLIQYYNGEERAKGNILERFSAQQFPDLHSELNLSSLELGDSALYFCASSAPPGPQFFGPGTRLTVL.

This clonotype was observed at least ten times. J is TRBJ1-2 and V is TRBV12-3 or TRBV12-4, with D maybe TRBD1 (6 bases). The CDR3 length is 11 residues. Trimming shortened V by 6 bases and J by 6 bases, and 8 bases separated the two germline ends. Here the CDR3 reads CASRTGHGYTF. The CDR3 DNA is TGTGCCAGCAGAACAGGGCATGGCTACACCTTC.

Ten or more counts support this clonotype. CDR3 residues: CASSQDRAAGRSYEQYF. The CDR3 DNA reads as TGCGCCAGCAGCCAAGATCGAGCGGCGGGGCGCTCCTACGAGCAGTACTTC. This chain uses TRBV4-3 with TRBJ2-7, with D possibly being TRBD2 (6 bases). The CDR3 spans 17 residues. The germline V and J ends were trimmed by 0 bases and 0 bases, with 15 bases remaining between them. Germline V lookup: CDR1 LGHNA, CDR2 YSLEER.

The chain is built from TRBV7-2 and TRBJ2-7; 12 bases are shared with TRBD1. Unmatched junction bases numbered 6, after V lost 1 base and J lost 5 bases. The CDR3 length is 16 residues. CDR1 is SGHTA, CDR2 FQGNSA, per germline. As DNA, the CDR3 is TGTGCCAGCAGCTTAGACGCCGGGACAGGGGGCGACGAGCAGTACTTC. This encodes CASSLDAGTGGDEQYF.

In this sample, this clonotype turned up many times. This may come from a read error, since a much larger clone is one base off. This chain connects TRBV20-1 to TRBJ1-2; D is possibly TRBD1 (5 bases). Germline V lookup: CDR1 DFQATT, CDR2 SNEGSKA (reference sequence). This CDR3 has 10 amino acids. Trimming pared 7 bases from V and 8 bases from J, leaving 11 bases between. This chain's CDR3 is CSVWGGGYTF. The CDR3 bases are TGCAGTGTTTGGGGCGGCGGCTACACCTTC.

This clonotype came up many times. The chain employs TRBV5-1 and TRBJ2-5; either TRBD1 or TRBD2 may fit D (5 bases each). The CDR3 runs to 13 residues. Germline-derived CDR1 and CDR2 are SGHRS and YFSETQ. V shed 7 bases and J shed 5 bases, with 15 bases lying between them. The CDR3 sequence: CASAIGTLETQYF. Here the CDR3 DNA reads TGCGCCAGCGCCATAGGGACGTTGGAGACCCAGTACTTC.

A few counts support this clonotype. The chain carries TRBV6-2 or TRBV6-3 and TRBJ2-1; TRBD2 aligns across 11 bases. The junction had 6 bases not matched to a gene; V was cut back by 8 bases and J by 0 bases. Germline V gene sequence: CDR1 MNHEY, CDR2 SVGEGT. CDR3 size: 16 residues. The CDR3 loop is CASGTSGSSSYNEQFF. For the CDR3, the DNA is TGTGCCAGCGGGACTAGCGGATCTAGCTCCTACAATGAGCAGTTCTTC.

The V gene is TRBV5-1, the J gene TRBJ2-1, with D unresolved. The V end was cut by 2 bases, the J end by 6 bases, with 9 bases between. There are 13 residues in the CDR3. Germline V gene data show CDR1 as SGHRS and CDR2 as YFSETQ. CDR3 DNA: TGCGCCAGCAGCTTAGGACCCCCCAATGAGCAGTTCTTC. Translated: CASSLGPPNEQFF.

The gene calls are TRBV27 and TRBJ2-2; D is possibly TRBD1 (5 bases). This CDR3 is 16 amino acids long. The V end was cut by 5 bases, the J end by 5 bases, with 18 bases between. Per the germline V gene, CDR1 is MNHEY and CDR2 is SMNVEV (reference sequence). For the CDR3, the DNA is TGTGCCAGCAGTCTCCAATACGACAGTCCAACCGGGGAGCTGTTTTTT. This sequence encodes CASSLQYDSPTGELFF.